The 5 T cell receptor beta chains given below trace back to one sample, sequenced in a study of T-cell memory formation after mild COVID-19. MiXCR was run by TCRdb on the 5' RACE reads, yielding one entry per CDR3 protein. The sample records 300,000 to 400,000 distinct CDR3 sequences, 10% to 15% being singletons. Sequencing used PBMCs or a T cell subset sorted from them (not recorded which). These receptors were taken from a man between 18 and 29 years old who had mild COVID-19 (a few samples of this study predate the infection). Cell type and time point are not known.

This clonotype was counted between two and nine times. The chain employs TRBV7-2 and TRBJ1-2; D gene ambiguous. There are 16 residues in the CDR3. Germline V gene lookup returns CDR1 SGHTA and CDR2 FQGNSA. V was pared by 5 bases and J by 4 bases, with 20 bases between. CDR3 bases: TGTGCCAGCAGCCACGCTTACGGCCAAGGAGGCTATGGCTACACCTTC. Translation gives CASSHAYGQGGYGYTF.

The chain uses TRBV6-2 or TRBV6-3 and TRBJ2-3; TRBD2 agrees at 9 bases. This CDR3 has 18 amino acids. CDR1 and CDR2 from the germline V gene are MNHEY and SVGEGT. Germline trimming cut 5 bases from V and 2 bases from J; bases unmatched to any gene: 14. The CDR3, as DNA: TGTGCCAGCAGTGACCCCCCACTAGCGGGCGGCCCCACAGATACGCAGTATTTT. This translates into CASSDPPLAGGPTDTQYF.

This chain uses TRBV13 with TRBJ2-2, with D hard to call. Looked up from germline, CDR1 is PRHDT and CDR2 is FYEKMQ (reference sequence). V was shortened by 2 bases and J by 1 base, with 11 bases between the two germline ends. This CDR3 comprises 16 residues. CDR3 bases: TGTGCCAGCAGCTTAAGGTTTCCGGGGAACACCGGGGAGCTGTTTTTT. Protein sequence: CASSLRFPGNTGELFF. The full variable domain, its missing parts supplied by reference TRBV13 and TRBJ2-2, is AAGVIQSPRHLIKEKRETATLKCYPIPRHDTVYWYQQGPGQDPQFLISFYEKMQSDKGSIPDRFSAQQFSDYHSELNMSSLELGDSALYFCASSLRFPGNTGELFFGEGSRLTVL.

There are many counts of this clonotype. The rearrangement joins TRBV4-1 to TRBJ2-7; 13 bases are shared with TRBD2. This CDR3 region has 15 residues. Germline V gives CDR1 MGHRA, CDR2 YSYEKL. The J segment lost 3 bases and the V segment lost 3 bases, leaving 2 bases of the junction unmatched. CDR3 sequence reads: CASSQGTSGDYEQYF. The CDR3 DNA reads TGCGCCAGCAGCCAGGGGACTAGCGGGGACTACGAGCAGTACTTC.

This chain uses TRBV6-2 or TRBV6-3 with TRBJ2-7; 9 positions match TRBD1. CDR3 length: 15 amino acids. Trimming at V came to 2 bases and at J to 5 bases, leaving 7 bases not matched to a gene. Looked up from germline, CDR1 is MNHEY and CDR2 is SVGEGT. The CDR3 region has the DNA TGTGCCAGCAGTTACACCGAGACAGGGGGGAACGAGCAGTACGTC. This gives the protein CASSYTETGGNEQYV.